The 18 T cell receptor beta chains reported below all come from one sample, sequenced in a study of cytomegalovirus exposure and HLA in healthy donors. 13 Jbeta primers and 60 Vbeta primers were used for the PCR. Repertoires were generated with immunoSEQ multiplex PCR, while TCRdb's copy carries only in-frame clones and drops some. Among about 110,000 clones, 70% were seen once, and the ten largest hold approximately 10%. Material: PBMCs. The source of these receptors is a man aged 35 to 55 in good health and CMV-seropositive.

The chain links TRBV19 to TRBJ1-5; no clear D gene. V was cut by 3 bases and J by 0 bases, with 9 bases left in between. Germline loops: CDR1 LNHDA, CDR2 SQIVND (reference sequence). CDR3 length: 15 residues. CDR3 amino acids: CASSMVHRSNQPQHF. DNA of the CDR3: TGTGCCAGTAGTATGGTACACCGTAGCAATCAGCCCCAGCATTTT.

The V call is TRBV28, the J call TRBJ1-5, with D possibly TRBD1 on 5 matching bases. Germline CDR1 reads MDHEN; CDR2 reads SYDVKM. V dropped 3 bases and J dropped 15 bases, with 15 bases sitting between them. This CDR3 comprises 12 residues. The chain's CDR3 is CASSFMDTSRHF. CDR3 sequence (DNA): TGTGCCAGCAGTTTTATGGACACTTCCCGGCATTTT.

This clone was seen once. Other DNA sequences within the sample encode an identical CDR3. This chain uses TRBV19 with TRBJ2-3, with a possible D match to TRBD2 (5 bases). The length of the CDR3 is 14 residues. CDR1 LNHDA and CDR2 SQIVND come from the germline V gene (reference sequence). V shed 0 bases and J shed 5 bases, with 9 bases lying between them. CDR3 DNA sequence: TGTGCCAGTAGTATAGAGCTAGGGAGAGATACGCAGTATTTT. It encodes CASSIELGRDTQYF.

This clone was counted only a few times. CDR3 region: CAWASGSSYNEQFF. The CDR3 DNA reads TGTGCCTGGGCTAGCGGGAGCTCCTACAATGAGCAGTTCTTC. The rearrangement uses TRBV30 and TRBJ2-1; 10 nucleotides line up with TRBD2. With V trimmed by 5 bases and J by 0 bases, 1 base remained unmatched. Germline CDR1 is GTSNPN and CDR2 is SVGIG (reference sequence). The CDR3 totals 14 residues. The full variable domain, completed using reference TRBV30 and TRBJ2-1, is SQTIHQWPATLVQPVGSPLSLECTVEGTSNPNLYWYRQAAGRGLQLLFYSVGIGQISSEVPQNLSASRPQDRQFILSSKKLLLSDSGFYLCAWASGSSYNEQFFGPGTRLTVL.

This sequence joins TRBV14 and TRBJ1-4; 8 bases align to TRBD1. CDR1 is SGHDN and CDR2 is FVKESK in the germline V gene. The CDR3 has 14 residues. After removal of 4 bases from V and 7 bases from J, the junction contained 5 bases not matched to a gene. The DNA of the CDR3 is TGTGCCAGCAGCCCCAGGGGGCGCGCTGAAAAACTGTTTTTT. This encodes CASSPRGRAEKLFF.

J is TRBJ1-2 and V is TRBV25-1; TRBD1 matches 8 bases. The germline V gene has CDR1 MGHDK and CDR2 SYGVNS. V dropped 4 bases and J dropped 8; count of bases not matched to a gene: 3. CDR3 length: 12 residues. The CDR3 region has the DNA TGTGCCAGCAGTGCAACAGGGGGAGGCTACACCTTC. Encoded protein: CASSATGGGYTF.

This chain's CDR3 is CASSAQAGNTEAFF. DNA for the CDR3: TGCGCCAGCAGCGCCCAGGCAGGGAACACTGAAGCTTTCTTT. The chain uses TRBV5-1 and TRBJ1-1, with unresolved D. This CDR3 contains 14 residues. The germline CDR1 and CDR2 sequences are SGHRS and YFSETQ. V dropped 4 bases and J dropped 1 base, with 11 bases sitting between them. The full variable domain, in which reference TRBV5-1 and TRBJ1-1 provide the parts outside the CDR3, is KAGVTQTPRYLIKTRGQQVTLSCSPISGHRSVSWYQQTPGQGLQFLFEYFSETQRNKGNFPGRFSGRQFSNSRSEMNVSTLELGDSALYLCASSAQAGNTEAFFGQGTRLTVV.

The J gene is TRBJ1-1, the V gene TRBV4-2; 7 bases fit TRBD1. This CDR3 has 17 residues. V was pared by 0 bases and J by 4 bases, with 11 bases of the junction left unmatched. Per the germline V gene, CDR1 is LGHNA and CDR2 is YNFKEQ. DNA of the CDR3: TGTGCCAGCAGCCAAGATGTGGCAGGGGGTTTTTTCACTGAAGCTTTCTTT. Translating gives CASSQDVAGGFFTEAFF.

This clone was found a few times. The chain couples TRBV19 to TRBJ2-1, with 9 bases fitting TRBD2. Germline CDR1 LNHDA, CDR2 SQIVND (reference sequence). The V and J ends lost 3 bases and 6 bases, in that order; junction bases with no gene match: 6. The CDR3 has 15 residues. In nucleotides, the CDR3 is TGTGCCAGTAGTATCGTTAGCGGGAGACTCAATGAGCAGTTCTTC. Translating it yields CASSIVSGRLNEQFF.

V usage is TRBV25-1 and J usage is TRBJ2-3; 9 positions agree with TRBD2. The CDR3 totals 17 residues. The ends lost 0 bases at V and 1 base at J; junction bases unmatched: 5. Germline V gene lookup returns CDR1 MGHDK and CDR2 SYGVNS. This CDR3 is CASSEYSSGSGTDTQYF. The CDR3 bases are TGTGCCAGCAGTGAATACAGTAGCGGGAGTGGCACAGATACGCAGTATTTT.

The chain recombines TRBV5-5 with TRBJ2-5; D is ambiguous. The CDR3 covers 12 residues. Germline-derived CDR1 and CDR2 are SGHKS and YYEKEE (reference sequence). Trimming took 2 bases from V and 1 from J, leaving 3 bases between them. The CDR3 nucleotides are TGTGCCAGCAGCTTCGGCCAAGAGACCCAGTACTTC. It yields the protein CASSFGQETQYF.

The chain uses TRBV6-5 and TRBJ2-5, with D perhaps matching TRBD1 (5 bases). Trimming shortened V by 1 base and J by 5 bases, and 17 bases separated the two germline ends. CDR3 length: 16 amino acids. Germline lookup yields CDR1 MNHEY and CDR2 SVGAGI. CDR3 loop: CASSYWGDSRVETQYF. The CDR3 bases are TGTGCCAGCAGTTACTGGGGTGACAGCAGGGTGGAGACCCAGTACTTC.

The table lists this clone with a few counts. J is TRBJ1-2 and V is TRBV7-9, with 8 bases lining up with TRBD1. The CDR3 contains 16 residues. Germline assignment: CDR1 SEHNR and CDR2 FQNEAQ (reference sequence). The J segment lost 8 bases and the V segment lost 6 bases, leaving 17 bases of the junction unmatched. In DNA form, the CDR3 reads TGTGCCAGCAGTCCCCTTGAGACAGGGGTAGGGTGGGGCTACACCTTC. Encoded protein: CASSPLETGVGWGYTF.

V and J are TRBV27 and TRBJ1-5; D is undetermined. Looked up from germline, CDR1 is MNHEY and CDR2 is SMNVEV (reference sequence). The CDR3 runs 16 residues. V was pared by 8 bases and J by 4 bases, with 21 bases between. In nucleotides, the CDR3 is TGTGCCAGCCGACCAAAGGTGAAGTTCGGGAATCAGCCCCAGCATTTT. Amino acid sequence: CASRPKVKFGNQPQHF.

The chain recombines TRBV5-1 with TRBJ2-1, with 8 bases that match TRBD2. This CDR3 is built from 15 residues. Germline V gene data show CDR1 as SGHRS and CDR2 as YFSETQ. V was pared by 0 bases and J by 4 bases, with 3 bases of the junction left unmatched. This CDR3 reads CASSLASGLYNEQFF. CDR3 DNA sequence: TGCGCCAGCAGCTTGGCTAGCGGGCTTTACAATGAGCAGTTCTTC.

As concerns this clone: At one end the junction does not follow the germline gene, possibly because of a read error. The J gene is TRBJ1-4, the V gene TRBV7-9; 8 nucleotides match TRBD1. This CDR3 contains 18 residues. Germline CDR1 is SEHNR and CDR2 is FQNEAQ (reference sequence). The chain's CDR3 is CSSSLGGGRGLTNEKLFF. The CDR3 coding sequence is TGTTCCAGCAGCTTAGGCGGCGGCAGGGGGCTTACTAATGAAAAACTGTTTTTT. Full variable domain (remainder filled in from reference TRBV7-9 and TRBJ1-4): DTGVSQNPRHKITKRGQNVTFRCDPISEHNRLYWYRQTLGQGPEFLTYFQNEAQLEKSRLLSDRFSAERPKGSFSTLEIQRTEQGDSAMYLCSSSLGGGRGLTNEKLFFGSGTQLSVL.

This chain connects TRBV6-6 to TRBJ1-2, with TRBD1 matching 9 bases. The CDR3 has 12 amino acids. The trim removed 10 bases at V and 7 bases at J, leaving 7 bases unmatched. CDR1 MNHNY and CDR2 SVGAGI come from the germline V gene (reference sequence). Here the CDR3 DNA reads TGTGCCACTAGGACAGGGGAGGTTGGCTACACCTTC. This translates into CATRTGEVGYTF.

This chain joins TRBV20-1 and TRBJ1-2; TRBD1 is a possible D gene (5 bases). V lost 4 bases and J lost 5, with 5 bases in between. Germline V CDR1 and CDR2: DFQATT, SNEGSKA (reference sequence). The CDR3 runs 10 residues. CDR3 nucleotides: TGCAGTGCTACAGGGTATGGCTACACCTTC. Its protein product is CSATGYGYTF.